The subject of this entry is one T cell receptor beta chain. The table lists this clone with a count of one. Its antigen target is currently unknown. No much larger clonotype is one base removed from it; base qualities were not supplied. These data originate in a study of T cell responses to AZD1222 COVID-19 vaccine (dated by TCRdb to the early 2020s). Context from the whole study: TCR sequencing was performed for 230 to 250 trial participants, of whom roughly 200 were given two doses of AZD1222 and around 25 were given two doses of MenACWY control vaccine. Trial participants were enrolled by age into 18-55, 56-69 and 70-plus year subgroups, with around 150, 28 and 57 TCR-sequenced participants respectively. Paper-wide results and their limitations: In the small 56-69-year group, the increase in depth fell short of significance, most likely because of low power. Participants were mostly white British and included more females than males, and it was suggested by the authors that clonal diversity may have been underestimated. Reportedly, almost half of the unique spike-specific TCRs recognized epitopes lying outside the regions that are mutated in the B.1.351 and B.1.1.7 variants. After two AZD1222 doses, spike-specific TCR breadth and depth were significantly higher than at day 0 and than in MenACWY recipients. Only five to seven AZD1222 recipients were SARS-CoV-2 seropositive at baseline, limiting conclusions about previously exposed vaccinees. The vaccine-associated CD4 TCRs covered the entire spike protein, and the dominant responses fell in regions 160-218 and 743-854. No day 14 peak-response samples were available, so repertoires were characterized only after the peak T cell response.

Looking up the germline V gene (reference sequence) yields CDR1 MNHNY and CDR2 SVGAGI. Measured from the cysteine to the phenylalanine, the CDR3 is 13 residues long. CDR3 DNA only is kept here, 39 bases in frame from base 1. At the junction V is shortened by 7 bases and J by 5 bases, with 14 bases in between. The time point label for this specimen denotes: about 28 days (+/-7) after the second vaccine dose. AZD1222 recipients with second doses at about 4 weeks or about 12 weeks were pooled, because spike-specific TCR depth and breadth did not differ between schedules. Vaccinee samples were obtained from the UK trials COV001 and COV002, which included a single-blind randomized controlled phase 2/3 trial of AZD1222 (ChAdOx1 nCoV-19) in healthy adults. For TCRbeta chain sequencing, PBMC samples from trial participants were taken at day 0 and at day 28 after the second dose. The CDR3 regions of human TCRbeta chains were subjected to immunosequencing. As for the authors' bioinformatics: TCRs in the repertoires were compared against a reference library of SARS-CoV-2-specific TCRs that had been generated with the MIRA antigen-specificity platform. Breadth meant the fraction of unique TCRs that were SARS-CoV-2-associated, whereas depth meant the fraction of total T cells that were SARS-CoV-2-associated. Using the MIRA data, every spike-specific TCR was mapped to the spike region that the TCR reacted to and assigned to either a CD4 or a CD8 class. Log10-transformed breadth and depth values were compared by one-way ANOVA with Sidak's multiple comparisons tests. Imported from immuneACCESS, the table was reduced by TCRdb to in-frame sequences with V and J called. These copies leave out some clones; in studies compared against another copy, an unresolved V gene accounts for under half, and the cause of the remainder is not known. From that table come the V and J calls and clone size; the DNA was used to work out D and trimming. This sample comprises 150,000 to 200,000 clones, 90% to 95% of them detected only once. Around 0.98% of the sample lies in the top ten.

The sequences come from peripheral blood, collected 28 days after the second AZD1222 dose. This sequence uses TRBV6-6 and TRBJ1-1; perhaps TRBD1 is the D gene, with 6 bases matching. The clonotype originates from an adult who received the AZD1222 COVID-19 vaccine. The CDR3: CASTLQGETEAFF. The DNA reads as follows: TGTGCCAGCACCCTACAGGGAGAGACTGAAGCTTTCTTT.